This TCR beta chain appears in the sequencing data of a study of PD-1 blockade in classical Hodgkin lymphoma. The CDR3 extends over 16 amino acids. CDR1 is SGHRS, CDR2 YFSETQ, per germline. V was clipped by 0 bases and J by 3 bases; unmatched bases: 7. Study findings and constraints: By cycle point C4D1, TCR diversity had risen significantly in CD4+ cells (but not CD8+ cells).

In every patient, relapse followed autologous stem cell transplantation, while exposure to brentuximab vedotin differed. Thawed PBMCs yielded CD4+ T cells through magnetic negative selection. For this clone: Its matching antigen is unknown.

This table comes from immunoSEQ multiplex PCR, and its TCRdb copy is limited to in-frame clones, with some not included. This sample carries about 12,000 clones, 70% to 85% of them seen once, and the ten largest clones take more than 1.5%. The receptor was isolated from a human donor with classical Hodgkin lymphoma. V gene TRBV5-1 combines with J gene TRBJ2-7; 9 bases map to TRBD1. Material: CD4+ T cells from blood, obtained at baseline. CDR3 region: CASSLAPGQGFYEQYF. The CDR3 nucleotides are TGCGCCAGCAGCTTGGCCCCGGGACAGGGATTCTACGAGCAGTACTTC.